This paragraph reports one T cell receptor beta chain. Antigen unknown. With 11 bases removed from V and 3 bases from J, the gap between germline ends came to 11 bases. This CDR3 has 13 residues. Germline values: CDR1 MNHNY, CDR2 SVGAGI (reference sequence). This entry belongs to a study of T cell responses to AZD1222 COVID-19 vaccine. Study-wide findings and caveats: The CD4 TCRs associated with vaccination extended across spike and predominated at 160-218 and 743-854. There were mostly white British donors and more females than males, and clonal diversity was possibly underestimated.

Measured with immunoSEQ multiplex PCR; TCRdb has only the in-frame clones, and not every one. This table holds under 150,000 clones, 80% to 90% found once. This clonotype was obtained from an adult in good health. The specimen comprised peripheral blood, sampled on day 0 of MenACWY control vaccination. The genes are TRBV6-6 and TRBJ2-6; the D gene is possibly TRBD1 (5 bases). For the CDR3, the DNA is TGTGCCTCCTTAAGGGGTGGGGCCAACGTCCTGACTTTC. Translating gives CASLRGGANVLTF.